Below are 27 T cell receptor beta chains sequenced from a single sample in a study of T cells after posttransplantation cyclophosphamide. Clones were read by immunoSEQ multiplex PCR, and TCRdb kept only the in-frame ones, dropping some. The sample consists of tens of thousands of clones, 85% to 90% of them appearing once. The sequenced sample was PBMCs. The receptors originated from a man younger than 40 with a blood cancer, CMV-positive, and with a related stem cell donor.

This chain links TRBV28 with TRBJ2-5; the D gene is possibly TRBD2 (6 bases). V lost 6 bases and J lost 5, with 19 bases in between. Per the germline V gene, CDR1 is MDHEN and CDR2 is SYDVKM. The CDR3 totals 15 residues. The CDR3 here is CASSAPQGRGETQYF. The CDR3 nucleotides read TGTGCCAGCAGCGCCCCTCAGGGACGGGGGGAGACCCAGTACTTC. The whole variable domain, filled in from reference TRBV28 and TRBJ2-5, reads DVKVTQSSRYLVKRTGEKVFLECVQDMDHENMFWYRQDPGLGLRLIYFSYDVKMKEKGDIPEGYSVSREKKERFSLILESASTNQTSMYLCASSAPQGRGETQYFGPGTRLLVL.

The chain uses TRBV28 and TRBJ2-1; 11 nucleotides match TRBD1. The CDR3 totals 16 residues. V shed 6 bases and J 7 bases; nucleotides not matched to a gene: 11. CDR1 and CDR2 from the germline V gene are MDHEN and SYDVKM. The CDR3 region is CASSTHGTGGTNEQFF. Written as DNA, the CDR3 is TGTGCCAGCAGCACACACGGGACAGGGGGGACTAATGAGCAGTTCTTC.

The chain links TRBV18 to TRBJ1-1; possible D gene TRBD1, 5 bases. Trimming cost V 8 bases and J 3 bases, with 13 bases left between them. The CDR3 is 13 residues long. Germline CDR1 is KGHSH and CDR2 is LQKENI. The CDR3 sequence: CASRQGWDTEAFF. CDR3 DNA: TGTGCCAGCCGTCAGGGTTGGGACACTGAAGCTTTCTTT.

The chain uses TRBV20-1 and TRBJ2-5; D is unclear. Near its end, the DNA agrees better with TRBJ2-7, so the J call may be wrong. CDR1 and CDR2 (germline): DFQATT, SNEGSKA (reference sequence). The CDR3 has 11 residues. The CDR3 region has the DNA TGCAGTGCTACAAATACCTACGAGCAGTACTTC. Protein: CSATNTYEQYF.

This chain links TRBV7-2 with TRBJ2-7; 8 nucleotides line up with TRBD1. V lost 5 bases and J lost 5; bases outside the gene matches: 14. Germline V gene sequence: CDR1 SGHTA, CDR2 FQGNSA. This CDR3 has 16 residues. The CDR3 DNA sequence: TGTGCCAGCAGCCCGGACAGGGATTACCCTCCGAACGAGCAGTACTTC. It codes for CASSPDRDYPPNEQYF. Supplemented by reference TRBV7-2 and TRBJ2-7, the full variable domain reads GAGVSQSPSNKVTEKGKDVELRCDPISGHTALYWYRQSLGQGLEFLIYFQGNSAPDKSGLPSDRFSAERTGGSVSTLTIQRTQQEDSAVYLCASSPDRDYPPNEQYFGPGTRLTVT.

This sequence joins TRBV9 and TRBJ2-7; D is uncertain. The V gene's germline CDR1 is SGDLS and CDR2 YYNGEE. CDR3 length: 17 residues. V lost 1 base and J lost 3, with 20 bases in between. For the CDR3, the DNA is TGTGCCAGCAGCGTATTCCCCCTGTCTAGTGGAGTCTACGAGCAGTACTTC. Translating gives CASSVFPLSSGVYEQYF. Using reference TRBV9 and TRBJ2-7 for the parts outside the CDR3, the full variable domain is DSGVTQTPKHLITATGQRVTLRCSPRSGDLSVYWYQQSLDQGLQFLIQYYNGEERAKGNILERFSAQQFPDLHSELNLSSLELGDSALYFCASSVFPLSSGVYEQYFGPGTRLTVT.

This clone came up once. The chain employs TRBV27 and TRBJ1-2; 7 nucleotides align to TRBD1. Germline CDR1 MNHEY, CDR2 SMNVEV (reference sequence). The J segment lost 2 bases and the V segment lost 5 bases, leaving 2 bases of the junction unmatched. The CDR3 covers 13 residues. The CDR3, as DNA: TGTGCCAGCAGTCCGGGACAGAACTATGGCTACACCTTC. Residues: CASSPGQNYGYTF.

The chain carries TRBV28 and TRBJ2-7, with D perhaps TRBD1 (6 bases). Per germline, CDR1 MDHEN and CDR2 SYDVKM. This CDR3 has 15 residues. Deletions cut 5 bases from V and 7 bases from J, with 21 bases between. The CDR3 loop reads CASSNSGAALREQYF. The DNA of the CDR3 is TGTGCCAGCAGTAATTCAGGGGCGGCTCTTAGGGAGCAGTACTTC.

This chain links TRBV7-9 with TRBJ1-1; D not resolved. The CDR3 is 15 residues long. Per the germline V gene, CDR1 is SEHNR and CDR2 is FQNEAQ (reference sequence). Deletions cut 7 bases from V and 4 bases from J, with 19 bases between. The CDR3 reads CASTSPPNRGTEAFF. CDR3 coding DNA: TGTGCCAGCACCTCACCACCGAACCGCGGCACTGAAGCTTTCTTT.

V is TRBV12-5 and J is TRBJ2-1, with 7 bases identical to TRBD1. Germline lookup yields CDR1 LGHNT and CDR2 FRNRAP. The CDR3 has 15 residues. The V gene end was trimmed by 3 bases and the J gene end by 7 bases; junction bases not matched to a gene: 9. The DNA for the CDR3 is TGTGCTAGTGGTTTAGAACAGGGGTTGGGAAATGAGCAGTTCTTC. Encoded protein: CASGLEQGLGNEQFF.

This clone was seen only a few times. The chain joins TRBV2 to TRBJ2-1, with 13 bases lining up with TRBD2. Germline assignment: CDR1 SNHLY and CDR2 FYNNEI. This CDR3 is built from 15 residues. Unmatched junction bases numbered 6, after V lost 10 bases and J lost 3 bases. The CDR3 loop reads CATSLAGGIYNEQFF. The DNA of the CDR3 is TGTGCCACCTCACTAGCGGGAGGGATCTACAATGAGCAGTTCTTC.

CDR3 coding DNA: TGTGCCAGCACCGGGGACTTAAGTAATGAGCAGTTCTTC. It yields the protein CASTGDLSNEQFF. The chain employs TRBV7-2 and TRBJ2-1; TRBD2 might be the D (6 bases). The CDR3 totals 13 residues. Per the germline V gene, CDR1 is SGHTA and CDR2 is FQGNSA. V shed 7 bases and J shed 7 bases, with 14 bases lying between them.

The chain couples TRBV2 to TRBJ1-3; 8 nucleotides align to TRBD1. V lost 6 bases and J lost 3; bases outside the gene matches: 4. Germline V CDR1 and CDR2: SNHLY, FYNNEI. The CDR3 spans 14 residues. This CDR3 reads CASRAGQGGNTIYF. The CDR3 DNA follows: TGTGCCAGCAGGGCCGGACAGGGTGGAAACACCATATATTTT.

The chain joins TRBV6-6 to TRBJ2-5, with D maybe TRBD1 (5 bases). The CDR3 has 13 residues. Between the trimmed V and J ends, which lost 5 bases and 2 bases, there was a span of 9 bases. In germline, CDR1 is MNHNY, CDR2 SVGAGI (reference sequence). The CDR3 nucleotides read TGTGCCAGCAGTGGCGCAGGGCAAGAGACCCAGTACTTC. Its protein product is CASSGAGQETQYF.

This clone occurred a few times. V and J are TRBV10-3 and TRBJ2-7, with TRBD2 matching over 11 bases. Germline V CDR1 and CDR2: ENHRY, SYGVKD. J was trimmed by 2 bases and V by 7 bases; bases with no gene match: 10. The CDR3 has 16 amino acids. The CDR3 nucleotides read TGTGCCATCAACCCAACCGGGACTAGCGGCACCTACGAGCAGTACTTC. Translation: CAINPTGTSGTYEQYF.

V gene TRBV11-3 combines with J gene TRBJ1-1; D not certain. V shed 0 bases and J shed 8 bases, with 7 bases lying between them. This CDR3 spans 12 amino acids. Looked up from germline, CDR1 is SGHNT and CDR2 is YENEEA. The DNA for the CDR3 is TGTGCCAGCAGCTTAGACGGCAGGGAAGCTTTCTTT. Its protein is CASSLDGREAFF. Using reference TRBV11-3 and TRBJ1-1 for the parts outside the CDR3, the full variable domain is EAGVVQSPRYKIIEKKQPVAFWCNPISGHNTLYWYLQNLGQGPELLIRYENEEAVDDSQLPKDRFSAERLKGVDSTLKIQPAELGDSAVYLCASSLDGREAFFGQGTRLTVV.

The CDR3 reads CASSLSGQPQHF. In nucleotides, the CDR3 is TGTGCCAGCAGTTTATCAGGTCAGCCCCAGCATTTT. The chain employs TRBV28 and TRBJ1-5; D remains ambiguous. CDR1 and CDR2 from the germline V gene are MDHEN and SYDVKM. V was cut by 1 base and J by 6 bases, with 4 bases left in between. This CDR3 region has 12 residues.

This clone was detected once. The V call is TRBV5-6, the J call TRBJ2-7; 8 positions match TRBD2. Germline loops: CDR1 SGHDT, CDR2 YYEEEE. This CDR3 has 17 amino acids. The V segment lost 1 base and the J segment 4 bases; nucleotides outside the gene matches: 13. The CDR3 loop reads CASSLKGVRAGGYEQYF. The CDR3, as DNA: TGTGCCAGCAGCTTGAAAGGGGTTCGTGCGGGAGGTTACGAGCAGTACTTC. The full variable domain, completed using reference TRBV5-6 and TRBJ2-7, is DAGVTQSPTHLIKTRGQQVTLRCSPKSGHDTVSWYQQALGQGPQFIFQYYEEEERQRGNFPDRFSGHQFPNYSSELNVNALLLGDSALYLCASSLKGVRAGGYEQYFGPGTRLTVT.

V is TRBV4-2 and J is TRBJ1-3, with D possibly being TRBD1 (5 bases). Germline lookup yields CDR1 LGHNA and CDR2 YNFKEQ. The CDR3 is 17 residues long. The germline V and J ends were trimmed by 1 base and 0 bases, with 13 bases remaining between them. CDR3 amino acids: CASSQVKGAVSGNTIYF. Written as DNA, the CDR3 is TGTGCCAGCAGCCAAGTTAAAGGGGCAGTCTCTGGAAACACCATATATTTT.

Only one count was recorded for this clone. The chain is built from TRBV5-8 and TRBJ2-1, with D unclear. Germline V gene sequence: CDR1 SGHTS, CDR2 YDEGEE. The CDR3 consists of 16 residues. The ends were cut back, 6 bases at V and 0 bases at J, with 16 bases in the middle. In nucleotides, the CDR3 is TGTGCCAGCACCGTAGAGGTCCGAAGCTCCTACAATGAGCAGTTCTTC. It codes for CASTVEVRSSYNEQFF.

V usage is TRBV5-8 and J usage is TRBJ1-1, with TRBD1 matching 10 bases. This CDR3 contains 19 residues. V dropped 4 bases and J dropped 1; count of bases not matched to a gene: 16. Per the germline V gene, CDR1 is SGHTS and CDR2 is YDEGEE. CDR3 loop: CASSIWIRKGTGENTEAFF. CDR3 bases: TGTGCCAGCAGCATATGGATACGCAAAGGGACAGGGGAGAACACTGAAGCTTTCTTT. Looking up the rest from reference TRBV5-8 and TRBJ1-1 gives the full variable domain: EAGVTQSPTHLIKTRGQQATLRCSPISGHTSVYWYQQALGLGLQFLLWYDEGEERNRGNFPPRFSGRQFPNYSSELNVNALELEDSALYLCASSIWIRKGTGENTEAFFGQGTRLTVV.

DNA for the CDR3: TGTGCTAGTGGTCCCTCCCTACAGCGGGGGCAGTACTTC. Translated, it gives CASGPSLQRGQYF. The chain is built from TRBV12-5 and TRBJ2-7; 7 bases are a match to TRBD2. This CDR3 has 13 amino acids. V lost 5 bases, J lost 9 bases, and 10 bases stayed unmatched. The germline CDR1 and CDR2 sequences are LGHNT and FRNRAP.

The V gene is TRBV11-2, the J gene TRBJ2-1; D gene ambiguous. The CDR3 extends over 12 amino acids. Between the trimmed V and J ends, which lost 1 base and 12 bases, there was a span of 10 bases. Germline assignment: CDR1 SGHAT and CDR2 FQNNGV. CDR3 DNA: TGTGCCAGCAGCTTAGGCGGTGTTGGGCAGTTCTTC. It specifies CASSLGGVGQFF.

The rearrangement joins TRBV15 to TRBJ2-7; TRBD2 aligns across 9 bases. CDR3 size: 15 residues. Per the germline V gene, CDR1 is LNHNV and CDR2 is YYDKDF (reference sequence). V was pared by 5 bases and J by 0 bases, with 5 bases of the junction left unmatched. CDR3 nucleotide sequence: TGTGCCACCAGCTTAGCGGGGGTCCCCTCCTACGAGCAGTACTTC. This gives the protein CATSLAGVPSYEQYF.

The V call is TRBV5-1, the J call TRBJ2-1; the match to TRBD1 covers 8 bases. The V gene's germline CDR1 is SGHRS and CDR2 YFSETQ. The CDR3 has 14 amino acids. The J segment lost 6 bases and the V segment lost 2 bases, leaving 4 bases of the junction unmatched. CDR3 protein: CASSFGTGGNEQFF. The CDR3 DNA reads as TGCGCCAGCAGCTTCGGAACAGGGGGCAATGAGCAGTTCTTC.

V is TRBV6-6 and J is TRBJ2-5; 8 bases match TRBD2. V was clipped by 6 bases and J by 4 bases; unmatched bases: 4. This CDR3 region has 13 residues. CDR1 and CDR2 (germline): MNHNY, SVGAGI (reference sequence). DNA for the CDR3: TGTGCCAGCAGACGACTAGCGCTAGAGACCCAGTACTTC. It specifies CASRRLALETQYF.

The table lists this clone with a count of one. The chain uses TRBV30 and TRBJ1-4; D is unclear. Trimming took 0 bases from V and 0 from J, leaving 11 bases between them. The CDR3 covers 16 residues. Germline assignment: CDR1 GTSNPN and CDR2 SVGIG (reference sequence). The CDR3 nucleotides are TGTGCCTGGAGTGTCAGTATCGCTGCAACTAATGAAAAACTGTTTTTT. Translation: CAWSVSIAATNEKLFF.